The 15 T cell receptor beta chains listed next were all sequenced from one sample in a study of blood T cell repertoires in COVID-19. Produced via immunoSEQ multiplex PCR; TCRdb's table is partial and in-frame only. This sample has about 220,000 clones, with 65% to 85% found just once. Sequenced input: peripheral blood. The receptor set was obtained from a woman in her twenties or thirties who had recovered from COVID-19.

This clone was detected only a few times. The rearrangement uses TRBV4-2 and TRBJ2-7, with 13 bases fitting TRBD2. With 3 bases clipped from V and 6 bases from J, the junction kept 14 bases outside the gene matches. CDR3 length equals 18 residues. From germline, CDR1 is LGHNA and CDR2 YNFKEQ. The CDR3 sequence is CASSQPPTSGRVVGEQYF. The CDR3 region has the DNA TGTGCCAGCAGCCAGCCACCCACTAGCGGGAGGGTAGTAGGCGAGCAGTACTTC.

The chain recombines TRBV5-6 with TRBJ1-2; D is unresolved. With 2 bases removed from V and 7 bases from J, the gap between germline ends came to 9 bases. Germline V CDR1 and CDR2: SGHDT, YYEEEE. The CDR3 length is 12 residues. CDR3 region: CASSLVRGGYTF. CDR3 bases: TGTGCCAGCAGCTTAGTACGGGGTGGCTACACCTTC.

Of note for this clone: Other nucleotide sequences in the sample specify the same CDR3. This chain links TRBV5-1 with TRBJ2-7, with D maybe TRBD1 (6 bases). Germline CDR1 is SGHRS and CDR2 is YFSETQ. V was cut by 4 bases and J by 0 bases, with 11 bases left in between. CDR3 size: 14 residues. CDR3 sequence: CASSLDRPSYEQYF. The DNA of the CDR3 is TGCGCCAGCAGCCTCGACAGGCCCTCCTACGAGCAGTACTTC.

V gene TRBV24-1 combines with J gene TRBJ1-5; D unresolved. Germline V CDR1 and CDR2: KGHDR, SFDVKD. The CDR3 totals 14 residues. V lost 5 bases to trimming and J lost 0 bases, with 7 bases between them. CDR3: CATSAVYSNQPQHF. CDR3 sequence (DNA): TGTGCCACCAGTGCCGTCTATAGCAATCAGCCCCAGCATTTT.

The CDR3 region is CASSLYLGQPNSPLHF. The CDR3 nucleotides read TGTGCCAGCAGTTTATACCTGGGACAGCCCAATTCACCCCTCCACTTT. The chain joins TRBV27 to TRBJ1-6; 7 bases match TRBD1. Trimming at V came to 1 base and at J to 7 bases, leaving 7 bases not matched to a gene. This CDR3 is 16 amino acids long. The germline V gene encodes CDR1 MNHEY and CDR2 SMNVEV (reference sequence).

V usage is TRBV7-9 and J usage is TRBJ1-3; D gene ambiguous. The CDR3 runs 11 residues. Germline CDR1 reads SEHNR; CDR2 reads FQNEAQ (reference sequence). Trimming shortened V by 5 bases and J by 3 bases, and 2 bases separated the two germline ends. CDR3 sequence: CASSHGNTIYF. In nucleotides, the CDR3 is TGTGCCAGCAGCCATGGAAACACCATATATTTT.

This chain uses TRBV5-1 with TRBJ1-2, with unresolved D. Per the germline V gene, CDR1 is SGHRS and CDR2 is YFSETQ. CDR3 length: 13 residues. The ends were cut back, 0 bases at V and 1 base at J, with 4 bases in the middle. CDR3 in amino acids: CASSLADNYGYTF. The CDR3 DNA sequence: TGCGCCAGCAGCTTGGCAGATAACTATGGCTACACCTTC.

The DNA of the CDR3 is TGCACCAGCAGCCACCTAGCGGGAGGGTTCACAGATACGCAGTATTTT. It encodes CTSSHLAGGFTDTQYF. V gene TRBV1 combines with J gene TRBJ2-3; TRBD2 was called by the table and not checked on the DNA. TRBV1 is a known pseudogene. This CDR3 comprises 16 residues.

This chain joins TRBV28 and TRBJ2-1, with D tentatively TRBD2 (5 bases). This CDR3 has 15 amino acids. V was pared by 7 bases and J by 6 bases, with 19 bases between. Germline values: CDR1 MDHEN, CDR2 SYDVKM. The CDR3 is CASTLTRKGRNEQFF. The CDR3, as DNA: TGTGCCAGCACTCTTACTAGAAAAGGTCGCAATGAGCAGTTCTTC.

The chain joins TRBV27 to TRBJ1-1, with 7 nucleotides matching TRBD1. The germline V gene encodes CDR1 MNHEY and CDR2 SMNVEV (reference sequence). The CDR3 covers 14 residues. J gave up 1 base and V 8 bases, and 7 bases lay outside the gene matches. CDR3 sequence (DNA): TGTGCCAGCTCCCGGGCAGGGGGGAACACTGAAGCTTTCTTT. Encoded protein: CASSRAGGNTEAFF.

The chain carries TRBV30 and TRBJ1-3, with D unclear. CDR3 length equals 15 residues. The V end was cut by 2 bases, the J end by 0 bases, with 11 bases between. Per germline, CDR1 GTSNPN and CDR2 SVGIG (reference sequence). CDR3 sequence reads: CAWSQTGISGNTIYF. CDR3 sequence (DNA): TGTGCCTGGAGTCAAACGGGGATCTCTGGAAACACCATATATTTT. Based on the CDR3 plus reference TRBV30 and TRBJ1-3, the full variable domain is SQTIHQWPATLVQPVGSPLSLECTVEGTSNPNLYWYRQAAGRGLQLLFYSVGIGQISSEVPQNLSASRPQDRQFILSSKKLLLSDSGFYLCAWSQTGISGNTIYFGEGSWLTVV.

This chain connects TRBV7-2 to TRBJ2-4; 8 nucleotides align to TRBD2. This CDR3 comprises 19 residues. After removal of 3 bases from V and 0 bases from J, the junction contained 13 bases not matched to a gene. Per germline, CDR1 SGHTA and CDR2 FQGNSA. CDR3 in amino acids: CASSLWDGRGKLAKNIQYF. DNA of the CDR3: TGTGCCAGCAGCTTGTGGGACGGGAGGGGGAAATTAGCCAAAAACATTCAGTACTTC. Drawing the rest from reference TRBV7-2 and TRBJ2-4, the complete variable domain is GAGVSQSPSNKVTEKGKDVELRCDPISGHTALYWYRQSLGQGLEFLIYFQGNSAPDKSGLPSDRFSAERTGGSVSTLTIQRTQQEDSAVYLCASSLWDGRGKLAKNIQYFGAGTRLSVL.

The J gene is TRBJ1-1, the V gene TRBV2; maybe TRBD1 (6 bases). Trimming stripped 8 bases from V and 5 bases from J, with 12 bases between. The CDR3 length is 12 residues. Germline V lookup: CDR1 SNHLY, CDR2 FYNNEI. The CDR3 reads CASLGGLTEAFF. The CDR3 nucleotides are TGTGCCAGCCTCGGGGGGCTTACTGAAGCTTTCTTT.

The chain has TRBV6-5 and TRBJ2-2, with D perhaps matching TRBD2 (5 bases). CDR1 is MNHEY, CDR2 SVGAGI, per germline. The germline V and J ends were trimmed by 4 bases and 15 bases, with 21 bases remaining between them. The CDR3 totals 14 residues. CDR3 in amino acids: CASSSTPGPRRMFF. In DNA form, the CDR3 reads TGTGCCAGCAGTTCCACTCCCGGACCGAGGAGGATGTTTTTT.

The chain recombines TRBV28 with TRBJ1-2; weak D call: TRBD1 (5 bases). V lost 3 bases and J lost 4, with 15 bases in between. Looked up from germline, CDR1 is MDHEN and CDR2 is SYDVKM. The CDR3 runs 15 residues. The CDR3 DNA reads TGTGCCAGCAGTTTTTTGGGGGAGGCGGCCTATGGCTACACCTTC. This gives the protein CASSFLGEAAYGYTF.